Following are 29 T cell receptor beta chains from one sample sequenced in a study of cytomegalovirus exposure and HLA in healthy donors. The PCR was carried out with 60 Vbeta primers and 13 Jbeta primers. Data came from immunoSEQ multiplex PCR; TCRdb stores just in-frame clones and leaves some out. This table has some 200,000 clones, 82% appearing once. The sequencing input was PBMCs. These receptors came from a boy between 2 and 10 years old in good health and CMV-seronegative.

For this clone: Other DNA sequences in the sample encode the same CDR3. This sequence joins TRBV18 and TRBJ2-5; no clear D gene. This CDR3 has 13 amino acids. Germline-derived CDR1 and CDR2 are KGHSH and LQKENI. V was clipped by 3 bases and J by 2 bases, with 7 bases between them. The CDR3 bases are TGTGCCAGCTCACCGGGCCAGCAAGAGACCCAGTACTTC. Protein: CASSPGQQETQYF.

The V call is TRBV5-1, the J call TRBJ2-6; D is unresolved. Germline V gives CDR1 SGHRS, CDR2 YFSETQ. Trimming removed 3 bases at V and 0 bases at J, with 7 bases between. The CDR3 is 15 amino acids. The CDR3 nucleotides are TGCGCCAGCAGCTCGCTTAGCTCTGGGGCCAACGTCCTGACTTTC. This gives the protein CASSSLSSGANVLTF.

The V call is TRBV20-1, the J call TRBJ1-1; D may be TRBD1 (5 bases). This CDR3 is 11 amino acids long. In germline, CDR1 is DFQATT, CDR2 SNEGSKA (reference sequence). The V end was cut by 6 bases, the J end by 9 bases, with 14 bases between. CDR3 bases: TGCAGTGCCCCAGGCAGGGCAAAAGCTTTCTTT. Translating it yields CSAPGRAKAFF.

This chain uses TRBV7-8 with TRBJ2-2, with 7 bases that match TRBD2. The CDR3 spans 15 residues. Per the germline V gene, CDR1 is SGHVS and CDR2 is FQNEAQ. The V and J ends lost 2 bases and 1 base, in that order; junction bases with no gene match: 1. The CDR3 DNA reads TGTGCCAGCAGCTTAATAGCGGGGAACACCGGGGAGCTGTTTTTT. This gives the protein CASSLIAGNTGELFF. Full variable domain (remainder filled in from reference TRBV7-8 and TRBJ2-2): GAGVSQSPRYKVAKRGQDVALRCDPISGHVSLFWYQQALGQGPEFLTYFQNEAQLDKSGLPSDRFFAERPEGSVSTLKIQRTQQEDSAVYLCASSLIAGNTGELFFGEGSRLTVL.

V and J are TRBV15 and TRBJ1-4, with TRBD1 as a possible D gene (6 bases). Deletions cut 0 bases from V and 6 bases from J, with 17 bases between. Germline V gene sequence: CDR1 LNHNV, CDR2 YYDKDF (reference sequence). The CDR3 is made up of 17 amino acids. The CDR3 loop is CATSRDYYRARDEKLFF. Here the CDR3 DNA reads TGTGCCACCAGCAGAGATTACTACAGGGCGCGGGATGAAAAACTGTTTTTT. The whole variable domain, filled in from reference TRBV15 and TRBJ1-4, reads DAMVIQNPRYQVTQFGKPVTLSCSQTLNHNVMYWYQQKSSQAPKLLFHYYDKDFNNEADTPDNFQSRRPNTSFCFLDIRSPGLGDTAMYLCATSRDYYRARDEKLFFGSGTQLSVL.

This chain links TRBV5-4 with TRBJ1-6; 8 nucleotides match TRBD1. Trimming cost V 9 bases and J 7 bases; bases outside gene matches: 9. The CDR3 covers 14 residues. Per germline, CDR1 SGHNT and CDR2 YYREEE (reference sequence). CDR3 loop: CATRVGQGNSPLHF. In DNA, the CDR3 is TGTGCCACGAGGGTCGGACAGGGAAATTCACCCCTCCACTTT.

The chain combines TRBV11-2 with TRBJ2-1; D possibly corresponds to TRBD2 (6 bases). V was trimmed by 7 bases and J by 2 bases, leaving 18 bases between them. The CDR3 is made up of 16 amino acids. CDR1 SGHAT and CDR2 FQNNGV come from the germline V gene. CDR3 amino acids: CASTITVASAYNEQFF. CDR3 DNA: TGTGCCAGCACTATAACGGTGGCTAGCGCCTACAATGAGCAGTTCTTC.

This sequence joins TRBV12-2 and TRBJ2-7; TRBD1 is taken as the D call from the table, unchecked against the DNA. TRBV12-2 is a recognized pseudogene. This CDR3 region has 15 residues. The CDR3 DNA follows: TGTGCAAGTCGCCCCAGGACAGGGACTCCCTACGAGCAGTACTTC. This sequence encodes CASRPRTGTPYEQYF.

This sequence joins TRBV4-3 and TRBJ2-1, with TRBD2 identical over 7 bases. J was trimmed by 3 bases and V by 1 base; bases with no gene match: 0. CDR1 LGHNA and CDR2 YSLEER come from the germline V gene. This CDR3 has 14 amino acids. CDR3 region: CASSQASGYNEQFF. CDR3 nucleotides: TGCGCCAGCAGCCAAGCTAGCGGCTACAATGAGCAGTTCTTC.

The chain carries TRBV18 and TRBJ1-1; 9 nucleotides align to TRBD1. This CDR3 spans 17 amino acids. Trimming took 6 bases from V and 2 from J; bases not matched to a gene: 13. The germline V gene encodes CDR1 KGHSH and CDR2 LQKENI. In DNA form, the CDR3 reads TGTGCCAGCTCCATGACCGGGACAGGGCATATAAACACTGAAGCTTTCTTT. Its protein is CASSMTGTGHINTEAFF.

This chain connects TRBV6-5 to TRBJ2-7; D is possibly TRBD1 (6 bases). Trimming cost V 2 bases and J 1 base, with 9 bases left between them. This CDR3 spans 14 amino acids. Germline CDR1 reads MNHEY; CDR2 reads SVGAGI. CDR3 residues: CASSYRGQSYEQYF. The CDR3 DNA sequence: TGTGCCAGCAGTTACCGAGGACAGTCCTACGAGCAGTACTTC.

This chain uses TRBV6-1 with TRBJ1-1; weak D call: TRBD1 (5 bases). V was cut by 2 bases and J by 5 bases, with 15 bases left in between. Germline V gene sequence: CDR1 MNHNS, CDR2 SASEGT. This CDR3 is 15 amino acids long. This chain's CDR3 is CASSEPGAGQTEAFF. In DNA form, the CDR3 reads TGTGCCAGCAGTGAACCTGGGGCAGGGCAAACTGAAGCTTTCTTT.

The chain recombines TRBV19 with TRBJ1-2; TRBD1 is a possible D gene (6 bases). The CDR3 runs 12 residues. The V gene lost 4 bases and the J gene lost 8 bases, with 11 bases spanning the gap. The germline gives CDR1 LNHDA, CDR2 SQIVND (reference sequence). The CDR3 DNA reads TGTGCCAGTAGTACTGGACAGAGAGGCTACACCTTC. Translation gives CASSTGQRGYTF.

CDR3 in DNA: TGTGCCAGCAGCTCGCCTCGGACACACTCCTATGGCTACACCTTC. Protein: CASSSPRTHSYGYTF. This chain joins TRBV11-2 and TRBJ1-2; possible D gene TRBD1, 5 bases. The CDR3 runs 15 residues. Germline V gene data show CDR1 as SGHAT and CDR2 as FQNNGV. Between the trimmed V and J ends, which lost 4 bases and 4 bases, there was a span of 16 bases.

Of note for this clone: One junction end does not reproduce the germline sequence, and a read error may be involved. The rearrangement joins TRBV9 to TRBJ2-3; TRBD2 might be the D (6 bases). Germline CDR1 SGDLS, CDR2 YYNGEE. The CDR3 length is 14 residues. The CDR3 region has the DNA TGTGCCAGCAGCCCATGGGACTCTACAGCTACGCAGTATTTT. Translating it yields CASSPWDSTATQYF.

This chain connects TRBV7-2 to TRBJ1-2; no definite D call. Trimming took off 3 bases at V and 4 bases at J, with 6 bases between the two ends. Germline values: CDR1 SGHTA, CDR2 FQGNSA. The CDR3 runs 12 residues. CDR3 amino acids: CASSLSGYGYTF. CDR3 bases: TGTGCCAGCAGCTTGTCGGGCTATGGCTACACCTTC.

As to this clone: An end of the junction does not agree with germline; a read error may underlie this. The chain uses TRBV15 and TRBJ2-7; D gene ambiguous. The CDR3 contains 14 residues. The germline gives CDR1 LNHNV, CDR2 YYDKDF (reference sequence). CDR3 residues: CAISREAVSYEQYF. The CDR3 DNA follows: TGTGCCATCAGCAGAGAGGCGGTCTCCTACGAGCAGTACTTC.

This clone occurred a few times. The J gene is TRBJ1-1, the V gene TRBV6-6, with D hard to call. The CDR3 sequence is 10 residues long. The V end was cut by 8 bases, the J end by 11 bases, with 12 bases between. The germline V gene has CDR1 MNHNY and CDR2 SVGAGI (reference sequence). The DNA of the CDR3 is TGTGCCAGCGGACTTCTAGGGGCTTTCTTT. It yields the protein CASGLLGAFF.

The count of this clone is one. V usage is TRBV27 and J usage is TRBJ1-1; 7 bases align to TRBD1. V lost 0 bases and J lost 0; bases outside the gene matches: 10. From germline, CDR1 is MNHEY and CDR2 SMNVEV (reference sequence). This CDR3 spans 18 amino acids. The CDR3 DNA reads TGTGCCAGCAGTTTATCGGTGAAAGGGGACAGACTGAACACTGAAGCTTTCTTT. The encoded protein is CASSLSVKGDRLNTEAFF.

V and J are TRBV7-6 and TRBJ1-6, with TRBD1 identical over 8 bases. The CDR3 is made up of 14 amino acids. Germline CDR1 and CDR2: SGHVS and FNYEAQ. After removal of 6 bases from V and 10 bases from J, the junction contained 8 bases not matched to a gene. The CDR3 coding sequence is TGTGCCAGCAGTCCAGGGGGCGCTGACTCACCCCTCCACTTT. This sequence encodes CASSPGGADSPLHF.

J is TRBJ2-5 and V is TRBV5-4, with 11 bases lining up with TRBD1. V shed 5 bases, J shed 5 bases, and the junction held 8 bases outside the gene matches. Per the germline V gene, CDR1 is SGHNT and CDR2 is YYREEE (reference sequence). This CDR3 is 15 amino acids long. CDR3 sequence (DNA): TGTGCCAGCAGTCATCCCGGGACAGGGGGGGAGACCCAGTACTTC. It encodes CASSHPGTGGETQYF.

The rearrangement uses TRBV7-9 and TRBJ2-5; TRBD1 aligns across 7 bases. The J call may be in error: the DNA end matches TRBJ2-7 better. The germline gives CDR1 SEHNR, CDR2 FQNEAQ (reference sequence). The CDR3 is made up of 15 amino acids. This CDR3 is CASSPRPGGSYEQYF. The CDR3 DNA is TGTGCCAGCAGCCCGAGGCCAGGGGGCTCCTACGAGCAGTACTTC.

CDR3 sequence (DNA): TGTGCCAGCAGCGTCGGGGGGGGCGGTCAGCCCCAGCATTTT. Its protein is CASSVGGGGQPQHF. The V and J genes are TRBV2 and TRBJ1-5; D possibly corresponds to TRBD1 (6 bases). CDR1 is SNHLY, CDR2 FYNNEI, per germline. The CDR3 runs 14 residues. V shed 6 bases and J shed 6 bases, with 15 bases lying between them. The full variable domain, in which reference TRBV2 and TRBJ1-5 provide the parts outside the CDR3, is EPEVTQTPSHQVTQMGQEVILRCVPISNHLYFYWYRQILGQKVEFLVSFYNNEISEKSEIFDDQFSVERPDGSNFTLKIRSTKLEDSAMYFCASSVGGGGQPQHFGDGTRLSIL.

This rearrangement joins TRBV4-3 to TRBJ2-1; 12 bases agree with TRBD2. The germline V gene encodes CDR1 LGHNA and CDR2 YSLEER. With 5 bases clipped from V and 3 bases from J, the junction kept 14 bases outside the gene matches. CDR3 length equals 19 residues. The CDR3 loop is CASSSLLLGLAGIYNEQFF. The CDR3 DNA follows: TGCGCCAGCAGCTCCCTCCTTCTCGGACTAGCGGGGATCTACAATGAGCAGTTCTTC.

The chain couples TRBV7-2 to TRBJ2-7; D perhaps matches TRBD1 (6 bases). The CDR3 loop spans 16 amino acids. Trimming removed 6 bases at V and 3 bases at J, with 21 bases between. Germline CDR1 and CDR2: SGHTA and FQGNSA. Here the CDR3 reads CASRTDSTTGYYEQYF. As DNA, the CDR3 is TGTGCCAGCAGGACGGATTCAACGACAGGATACTACGAGCAGTACTTC.

The genes are TRBV5-1 and TRBJ2-7; D gene ambiguous. The CDR3 covers 12 residues. Germline assignment: CDR1 SGHRS and CDR2 YFSETQ. Trimming stripped 7 bases from V and 4 bases from J, with 12 bases between. The CDR3 sequence is CASSSGVYEQYF. CDR3 DNA: TGCGCCAGCTCCTCTGGAGTTTACGAGCAGTACTTC.

This clone was counted between two and nine times. The V call is TRBV15, the J call TRBJ2-7, with 9 bases that match TRBD2. The germline gives CDR1 LNHNV, CDR2 YYDKDF (reference sequence). The CDR3 runs 18 residues. The V and J ends lost 5 bases and 2 bases, in that order; junction bases with no gene match: 16. The CDR3 DNA reads TGTGCCACCAGCCTCGGGATTGGCGGGGGGGCGGGGGCCTACGAGCAGTACTTC. It encodes CATSLGIGGGAGAYEQYF.

This clone was detected once. V gene TRBV5-4 combines with J gene TRBJ2-5; TRBD1 is a possible D gene (5 bases). CDR3 length equals 14 residues. Germline values: CDR1 SGHNT, CDR2 YYREEE (reference sequence). Trimming took 0 bases from V and 5 from J, leaving 11 bases between them. The DNA for the CDR3 is TGTGCCAGCAGCTTGGACAGCAAGGGGGAGACCCAGTACTTC. This gives the protein CASSLDSKGETQYF.

The chain has TRBV4-1 and TRBJ2-1; 7 bases agree with TRBD2. The V and J ends lost 1 base and 6 bases, in that order; junction bases with no gene match: 9. The CDR3 runs to 16 residues. CDR1 MGHRA and CDR2 YSYEKL come from the germline V gene. CDR3 region: CASSQVAGLEINEQFF. As DNA, the CDR3 is TGCGCCAGCAGCCAAGTGGCAGGACTAGAGATCAATGAGCAGTTCTTC.